Each of the 11 T cell receptor beta chains below was sequenced from the same sample in a study of blood T cell repertoires in COVID-19 (TCRdb year 2020). The library was built by means of the immunoSEQ multiplex PCR assay. The source is immuneACCESS, and TCRdb retained only in-frame sequences with V and J called. Part of the clones is not carried over; for the studies checked, unresolved V genes explain less than half of this, and the remainder is unexplained. The table for this sample lists 150,000 or so clones; around 80% of them were counted only once. 11% of the sample goes to the ten largest clones. Sequenced: peripheral blood. Receptors were obtained from a man aged 60 to 69 with active or convalescent COVID-19.

The chain employs TRBV7-9 and TRBJ2-3; 8 nucleotides agree with TRBD2. The V segment lost 6 bases and the J segment 1 base; nucleotides outside the gene matches: 9. Per the germline V gene, CDR1 is SEHNR and CDR2 is FQNEAQ (reference sequence). The CDR3 runs 16 residues. CDR3 amino acids: CASSRLLAAGTDTQYF. The CDR3 bases are TGTGCCAGCAGTAGGTTACTAGCGGCGGGCACAGATACGCAGTATTTT.

The gene calls are TRBV11-2 and TRBJ2-1, with a possible D match to TRBD2 (6 bases). The V end was cut by 3 bases, the J end by 6 bases, with 24 bases between. Germline loops: CDR1 SGHAT, CDR2 FQNNGV. This CDR3 region has 18 residues. CDR3: CASSLRLGEPRGFNEQFF. The DNA for the CDR3 is TGTGCCAGCAGCTTGAGGCTTGGGGAGCCGCGGGGCTTCAATGAGCAGTTCTTC.

This chain links TRBV6-4 with TRBJ2-1, with a possible D match to TRBD1 (6 bases). The V gene lost 4 bases and the J gene lost 0 bases, with 22 bases spanning the gap. Germline CDR1 is MRHNA and CDR2 is SNTAGT. The CDR3 is 19 amino acids. The DNA for the CDR3 is TGTGCCAGCAGTGGCGCCCCGGTGTGGGGACAAATCTCCTACAATGAGCAGTTCTTC. Translation gives CASSGAPVWGQISYNEQFF.

V and J are TRBV5-1 and TRBJ2-7; TRBD1 aligns across 7 bases. Trimming removed 4 bases from V and 0 bases from J; junction bases left unmatched: 7. Germline V gene sequence: CDR1 SGHRS, CDR2 YFSETQ. CDR3 size: 15 residues. CDR3 loop: CASSVGQVVSYEQYF. The DNA of the CDR3 is TGCGCCAGCAGCGTAGGACAGGTGGTCTCCTACGAGCAGTACTTC. The full variable domain, rest sourced from reference TRBV5-1 and TRBJ2-7, is KAGVTQTPRYLIKTRGQQVTLSCSPISGHRSVSWYQQTPGQGLQFLFEYFSETQRNKGNFPGRFSGRQFSNSRSEMNVSTLELGDSALYLCASSVGQVVSYEQYFGPGTRLTVT.

This chain connects TRBV14 to TRBJ1-4; D gene uncertain. Germline assignment: CDR1 SGHDN and CDR2 FVKESK. Trimming removed 1 base from V and 8 bases from J, with 11 bases in between. The CDR3 is 14 amino acids. In nucleotides, the CDR3 is TGTGCCAGCAGCCAAGTTTCGTCCAGGGAAAAACTGTTTTTT. Residues: CASSQVSSREKLFF.

The chain recombines TRBV6-5 with TRBJ2-1; 8 nucleotides match TRBD1. Trimming cost V 6 bases and J 2 bases; bases outside gene matches: 3. The CDR3 loop spans 14 amino acids. Germline values: CDR1 MNHEY, CDR2 SVGAGI. This chain's CDR3 is CASRPGQAYNEQFF. In DNA form, the CDR3 reads TGTGCCAGCAGACCGGGACAGGCCTACAATGAGCAGTTCTTC.

This chain uses TRBV12-3 or TRBV12-4 with TRBJ1-1; TRBD1 agrees at 11 bases. Unmatched junction bases numbered 2, after V lost 6 bases and J lost 5 bases. This CDR3 has 13 amino acids. The DNA for the CDR3 is TGTGCCAGCAGCGGACAGGGGGCAACTGAAGCTTTCTTT. Its protein product is CASSGQGATEAFF.

This clone showed up just once. The chain joins TRBV5-5 to TRBJ2-1; weak D call: TRBD1 (6 bases). The CDR3 runs to 13 residues. Per the germline V gene, CDR1 is SGHKS and CDR2 is YYEKEE (reference sequence). Trimming left V 1 base short and J 9 bases short, with 11 bases between. The CDR3 nucleotides read TGTGCCAGCAGCTTGCAGGGGATGCTTGAGCAGTTCTTC. Translating it yields CASSLQGMLEQFF.

The chain joins TRBV5-4 to TRBJ2-1; D is perhaps TRBD1 (7 bases). Per the germline V gene, CDR1 is SGHNT and CDR2 is YYREEE (reference sequence). CDR3 length: 16 residues. Trimming took 2 bases from V and 4 from J, leaving 16 bases between them. The CDR3 DNA sequence: TGTGCCAGCAGCTTAATGAAGCCAGGGGGGTACAATGAGCAGTTCTTC. Encoded protein: CASSLMKPGGYNEQFF.

Concerning this clone: Compared with germline, one end of the junction differs, possibly owing to a read error. The same CDR3 is also encoded by other DNA sequences in this sample. The V gene is TRBV5-1, the J gene TRBJ2-2; D may be TRBD1 (7 bases). This CDR3 is 17 amino acids long. CDR1 is SGHRS, CDR2 YFSETQ, per germline. The CDR3 loop is CASSSPRTGGNTGELFF. The CDR3 DNA follows: TGCGCCAGCAGCTCACCAAGGACAGGAGGGAACACTGGGGAGCTGTTTTTT.

This clone was seen only once. V is TRBV10-1 and J is TRBJ2-2, with D unresolved. Germline CDR1 WNHNN, CDR2 SYGVQD (reference sequence). Trimming pared 6 bases from V and 4 bases from J, leaving 9 bases between. The CDR3 totals 13 residues. CDR3 DNA sequence: TGCGCCAGCAGCCCGTCGGGCACCGGGGAGCTGTTTTTT. This gives the protein CASSPSGTGELFF.